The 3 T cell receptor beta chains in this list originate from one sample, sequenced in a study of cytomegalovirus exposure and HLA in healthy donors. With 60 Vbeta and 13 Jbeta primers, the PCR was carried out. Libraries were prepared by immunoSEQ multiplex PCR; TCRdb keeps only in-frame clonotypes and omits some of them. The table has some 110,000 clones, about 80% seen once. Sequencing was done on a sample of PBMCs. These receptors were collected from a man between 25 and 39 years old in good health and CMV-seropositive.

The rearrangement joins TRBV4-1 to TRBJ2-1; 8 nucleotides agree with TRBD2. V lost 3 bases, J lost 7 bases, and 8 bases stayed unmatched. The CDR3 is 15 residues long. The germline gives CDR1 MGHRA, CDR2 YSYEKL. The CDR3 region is CASSHLAGSFNEQFF. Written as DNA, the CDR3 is TGCGCCAGCAGCCACCTAGCGGGCTCCTTTAATGAGCAGTTCTTC.

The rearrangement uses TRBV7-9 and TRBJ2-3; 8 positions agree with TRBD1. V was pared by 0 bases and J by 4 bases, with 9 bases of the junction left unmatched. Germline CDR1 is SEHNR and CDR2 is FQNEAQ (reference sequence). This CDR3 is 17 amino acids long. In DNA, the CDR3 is TGTGCCAGCAGCTTAGCGCCGGCAGGGGGCATCCCAGATACGCAGTATTTT. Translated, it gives CASSLAPAGGIPDTQYF.

The CDR3 DNA follows: TGTGCCAGCAGCTTTCTAGCGGCCTCCTACGAGCAGTACTTC. It specifies CASSFLAASYEQYF. The V gene is TRBV7-6, the J gene TRBJ2-5, with TRBD2 identical over 7 bases. The DNA end is a closer match to TRBJ2-7, so the J assignment may be wrong. Germline assignment: CDR1 SGHVS and CDR2 FNYEAQ. This CDR3 region has 14 residues.